This record concerns one T cell receptor (beta chain) sequence. Via MiXCR, TCRdb re-called the 5' RACE reads, giving one row per CDR3 protein. The table has about 110,000 distinct CDR3 sequences, roughly a sixth seen once. This specimen belongs to a study of T-cell memory formation after mild COVID-19. Trimming removed 6 bases at V and 13 bases at J, with 15 bases between. Germline V gene sequence: CDR1 KGHSH, CDR2 LQKENI. The CDR3 runs 12 residues. The material sequenced was PBMCs or a T cell subset sorted from them (not recorded which). This clonotype was sampled from a man between 18 and 29 years old who had mild COVID-19 (a few samples of this study predate the infection). Cell type and time point are not known. V usage is TRBV18 and J usage is TRBJ1-4, with D maybe TRBD1 (5 bases). The CDR3 sequence: CASSQEHTGLFF. The CDR3 DNA follows: TGTGCCAGCTCCCAGGAGCATACAGGACTGTTTTTT.